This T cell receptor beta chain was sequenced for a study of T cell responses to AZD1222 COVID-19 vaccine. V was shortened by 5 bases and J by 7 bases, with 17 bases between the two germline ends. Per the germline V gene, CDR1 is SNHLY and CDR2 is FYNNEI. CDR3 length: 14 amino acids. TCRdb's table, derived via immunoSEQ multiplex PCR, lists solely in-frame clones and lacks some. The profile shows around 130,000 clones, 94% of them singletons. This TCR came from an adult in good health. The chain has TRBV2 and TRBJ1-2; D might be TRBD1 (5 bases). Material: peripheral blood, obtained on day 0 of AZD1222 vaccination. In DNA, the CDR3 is TGTGCCAGCAGTCCCTACCAGGGCACTACTGGCTACACCTTC. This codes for CASSPYQGTTGYTF.